Below, 27 T cell receptor beta chains from the same sample are listed, as sequenced in a study of blood T cell repertoires in COVID-19. Sequencing was performed with immunoSEQ multiplex PCR; in TCRdb, only in-frame clones are kept and a portion is missing. The table includes over 200,000 clones, around 84% detected once. Sequencing was performed on peripheral blood. Receptors were obtained from a woman of 80 years or more with active or convalescent COVID-19.

This chain links TRBV3-1 (or the pseudogene TRBV3-2) with TRBJ1-1; 9 bases are shared with TRBD1. Germline assignment: CDR1 LGHDT and CDR2 YNNKEL (reference sequence). The J segment lost 4 bases and the V segment lost 2 bases, leaving 5 bases of the junction unmatched. CDR3 size: 15 residues. CDR3 in DNA: TGTGCCAGCAGCCAATTGGACAGGGGTGGCACTGAAGCTTTCTTT. Protein: CASSQLDRGGTEAFF.

This chain joins TRBV3-1 (or the pseudogene TRBV3-2) and TRBJ2-1, with 9 bases identical to TRBD2. Trimming at V came to 4 bases and at J to 13 bases, leaving 17 bases not matched to a gene. Germline V gene data show CDR1 as LGHDT and CDR2 as YNNKEL (reference sequence). CDR3 length: 16 amino acids. CDR3 residues: CASSLSAAGGSRSQFF. The CDR3 nucleotides read TGTGCCAGCAGCCTGAGCGCCGCGGGGGGGTCAAGGAGTCAGTTCTTC.

The table lists this clone with a count of one. The chain recombines TRBV7-3 with TRBJ2-4, with D tentatively TRBD2 (6 bases). The CDR3 is made up of 15 amino acids. Germline values: CDR1 SGHTA, CDR2 FQGTGA. V was cut by 3 bases and J by 1 base, with 10 bases left in between. The CDR3 coding sequence is TGTGCCAGCAGCTTGGGCGGGGCGGCCAAAAACATTCAGTACTTC. Residues: CASSLGGAAKNIQYF.

The chain uses TRBV6-2 or TRBV6-3 and TRBJ2-7, with 12 positions matching TRBD2. Per germline, CDR1 MNHEY and CDR2 SVGEGT. Trimming cost V 6 bases and J 4 bases; bases outside gene matches: 7. The CDR3 runs to 15 residues. This CDR3 reads CASSPQGLAGYEQYF. In DNA form, the CDR3 reads TGTGCCAGCAGCCCGCAAGGACTAGCGGGGTACGAGCAGTACTTC.

The V and J genes are TRBV12-3 or TRBV12-4 and TRBJ2-5, with D possibly matching TRBD2 (7 bases). The germline V and J ends were trimmed by 3 bases and 5 bases, with 10 bases remaining between them. The CDR3 is 13 residues long. This CDR3 is CASSLGGGETQYF. As DNA, the CDR3 is TGTGCCAGCAGTTTGGGAGGGGGGGAGACCCAGTACTTC.

This rearrangement joins TRBV6-2 or TRBV6-3 to TRBJ2-5; a possible D gene is TRBD1 (5 bases). The ends were cut back, 2 bases at V and 3 bases at J, with 19 bases in the middle. Germline values: CDR1 MNHEY, CDR2 SVGEGT. This CDR3 has 17 residues. In DNA form, the CDR3 reads TGTGCCAGCAGTTACAATACCCGCAGGGCGCGCGAAGAGACCCAGTACTTC. It codes for CASSYNTRRAREETQYF.

The CDR3 reads CASSQDRGRNKGNEQYF. The CDR3 DNA is TGTGCCAGCAGCCAAGATCGGGGTAGGAACAAAGGGAACGAGCAGTACTTC. The chain recombines TRBV3-1 (or the pseudogene TRBV3-2) with TRBJ2-7; possibly TRBD2 for D (5 bases). Germline CDR1 is LGHDT and CDR2 is YNNKEL (reference sequence). This CDR3 is 17 amino acids long. Between the trimmed V and J ends, which lost 0 bases and 5 bases, there was a span of 20 bases.

The chain links TRBV5-1 to TRBJ1-4, with a possible D match to TRBD1 (5 bases). The V end lost 5 bases, the J end lost 8 bases, and 16 bases lay between the germline ends. The CDR3 has 14 residues. Germline-derived CDR1 and CDR2 are SGHRS and YFSETQ. Here the CDR3 reads CASRLLGGSEKLFF. The CDR3 DNA is TGCGCCAGCAGACTCCTCGGGGGGTCCGAAAAACTGTTTTTT.

The chain employs TRBV7-9 and TRBJ2-1, with D perhaps TRBD1 (6 bases). This CDR3 contains 12 residues. Germline V gene lookup returns CDR1 SEHNR and CDR2 FQNEAQ (reference sequence). V lost 5 bases, J lost 6 bases, and 8 bases lay in between. The CDR3 nucleotides are TGTGCCAGCAGCCGGACAGTCAATGAGCAGTTCTTC. As protein: CASSRTVNEQFF.

This clone was detected once. The genes are TRBV2 and TRBJ1-6; no definite D call. The CDR3 contains 12 residues. V was trimmed by 6 bases and J by 6 bases, leaving 6 bases between them. Germline loops: CDR1 SNHLY, CDR2 FYNNEI. The CDR3 region has the DNA TGTGCCAGCAGCACTACTAATTCACCCCTCCACTTT. This translates into CASSTTNSPLHF.

The rearrangement links TRBV27 to TRBJ2-1, with D perhaps TRBD1 (5 bases). This CDR3 has 17 residues. Trimming cost V 5 bases and J 0 bases, with 17 bases left between them. Germline assignment: CDR1 MNHEY and CDR2 SMNVEV (reference sequence). The CDR3 region is CASSTRATASSYNEQFF. For the CDR3, the DNA is TGTGCCAGCAGTACACGGGCGACAGCGAGCTCCTACAATGAGCAGTTCTTC.

This chain joins TRBV15 and TRBJ2-7; D gene unclear. Germline V gene data show CDR1 as LNHNV and CDR2 as YYDKDF (reference sequence). Trimming stripped 1 base from V and 0 bases from J, with 10 bases between. This CDR3 has 15 residues. CDR3 residues: CATSRGGTISYEQYF. For the CDR3, the DNA is TGTGCCACCAGCAGAGGAGGCACTATCTCCTACGAGCAGTACTTC. Looking up the rest from reference TRBV15 and TRBJ2-7 gives the full variable domain: DAMVIQNPRYQVTQFGKPVTLSCSQTLNHNVMYWYQQKSSQAPKLLFHYYDKDFNNEADTPDNFQSRRPNTSFCFLDIRSPGLGDTAMYLCATSRGGTISYEQYFGPGTRLTVT.

This rearrangement joins TRBV4-1 to TRBJ1-1; D remains unclear. Trimming left V 4 bases short and J 1 base short, with 10 bases between. CDR3 length: 14 amino acids. Germline V CDR1 and CDR2: MGHRA, YSYEKL. The CDR3 region is CASSPLETNTEAFF. In DNA, the CDR3 is TGCGCCAGCAGCCCACTAGAGACGAACACTGAAGCTTTCTTT.

The chain links TRBV18 to TRBJ1-5; a weak D match, TRBD1 (5 bases). The CDR3 contains 13 residues. The germline V gene has CDR1 KGHSH and CDR2 LQKENI. The ends were cut back, 5 bases at V and 5 bases at J, with 10 bases in the middle. CDR3 DNA sequence: TGTGCCAGCTCAGCAGCGGGGGATCAGCCCCAGCATTTT. Protein: CASSAAGDQPQHF.

The chain uses TRBV9 and TRBJ1-4, with TRBD1 as a possible D gene (5 bases). Germline-derived CDR1 and CDR2 are SGDLS and YYNGEE. V dropped 4 bases and J dropped 8 bases, with 18 bases sitting between them. CDR3 size: 15 residues. The CDR3 nucleotides are TGTGCCAGCAGCCCTATGGGGACTGTACTGGAAAAACTGTTTTTT. This gives the protein CASSPMGTVLEKLFF.

The CDR3 is CASSYSGRYNEQFF. The CDR3 DNA is TGTGCCAGCAGTTACTCGGGGCGGTACAATGAGCAGTTCTTC. This chain uses TRBV6-6 with TRBJ2-1; TRBD1 is a possible D gene (5 bases). The germline V and J ends were trimmed by 0 bases and 4 bases, with 7 bases remaining between them. The CDR3 consists of 14 residues. Per the germline V gene, CDR1 is MNHNY and CDR2 is SVGAGI (reference sequence).

This rearrangement joins TRBV12-3 or TRBV12-4 to TRBJ1-2, with a weak D call TRBD1 (6 bases). Trimming pared 5 bases from V and 8 bases from J, leaving 15 bases between. This CDR3 is 13 amino acids long. The DNA for the CDR3 is TGTGCCAGCAGTCCCCAGGGGCGTCAGGGCTACACCTTC. Translated, it gives CASSPQGRQGYTF.

The V gene is TRBV19, the J gene TRBJ2-6; 8 bases line up with TRBD1. The germline CDR1 and CDR2 sequences are LNHDA and SQIVND (reference sequence). The CDR3 contains 18 residues. Losses at the gene ends were 1 base for V and 1 base for J; bases not matched to a gene: 6. This CDR3 is CASSIVAGGASGANVLTF. DNA of the CDR3: TGTGCCAGTAGTATAGTCGCAGGGGGCGCTTCTGGGGCCAACGTCCTGACTTTC.

The chain combines TRBV4-3 with TRBJ1-4; 8 bases are shared with TRBD1. The ends lost 2 bases at V and 4 bases at J; junction bases unmatched: 3. Germline lookup yields CDR1 LGHNA and CDR2 YSLEER. CDR3 length equals 15 residues. CDR3 nucleotide sequence: TGCGCCAGCAGCCAACGGACAGGGAATAATGAAAAACTGTTTTTT. Amino acid sequence: CASSQRTGNNEKLFF.

This clone showed up just a few times. V and J are TRBV5-4 and TRBJ1-4; TRBD1 matches at 12 bases. V dropped 4 bases and J dropped 5; count of bases not matched to a gene: 9. Germline assignment: CDR1 SGHNT and CDR2 YYREEE (reference sequence). This CDR3 has 17 amino acids. CDR3 sequence reads: CASSIGTGGGGNEKLFF. In DNA, the CDR3 is TGTGCCAGCAGCATAGGGACAGGGGGCGGGGGGAATGAAAAACTGTTTTTT. Full variable domain (remainder filled in from reference TRBV5-4 and TRBJ1-4): ETGVTQSPTHLIKTRGQQVTLRCSSQSGHNTVSWYQQALGQGPQFIFQYYREEENGRGNFPPRFSGLQFPNYSSELNVNALELDDSALYLCASSIGTGGGGNEKLFFGSGTQLSVL.

This sequence joins TRBV7-9 and TRBJ1-4; tentatively, D is TRBD1 (6 bases). This CDR3 is built from 14 residues. Per germline, CDR1 SEHNR and CDR2 FQNEAQ (reference sequence). V was cut by 4 bases and J by 5 bases, with 11 bases left in between. For the CDR3, the DNA is TGTGCCAGCAGCTATATCACAGGGAATGAAAAACTGTTTTTT. This gives the protein CASSYITGNEKLFF. The whole variable domain, filled in from reference TRBV7-9 and TRBJ1-4, reads DTGVSQNPRHKITKRGQNVTFRCDPISEHNRLYWYRQTLGQGPEFLTYFQNEAQLEKSRLLSDRFSAERPKGSFSTLEIQRTEQGDSAMYLCASSYITGNEKLFFGSGTQLSVL.

V usage is TRBV23-1 and J usage is TRBJ1-1; TRBD1 might be the D (5 bases). TRBV23-1 is an ORF; its function is uncertain. The CDR3 contains 13 residues. V was pared by 8 bases and J by 1 base, with 11 bases between. The CDR3 sequence: CASGSRANTEAFF. The CDR3 bases are TGCGCCAGCGGGTCCAGGGCGAACACTGAAGCTTTCTTT.

The chain couples TRBV7-3 to TRBJ2-2; 9 nucleotides align to TRBD1. Germline lookup yields CDR1 SGHTA and CDR2 FQGTGA. V shed 1 base, J shed 5 bases, and the junction held 5 bases outside the gene matches. The CDR3 is 16 residues long. The CDR3, as DNA: TGTGCCAGCAGCTTAAGGGGAGGACAGGGGACCGGGGAGCTGTTTTTT. Residues: CASSLRGGQGTGELFF.

The gene calls are TRBV6-2 or TRBV6-3 and TRBJ1-1; D is perhaps TRBD1 (6 bases). Germline assignment: CDR1 MNHEY and CDR2 SVGEGT. Trimming removed 7 bases at V and 1 base at J, with 19 bases between. CDR3 length equals 16 residues. The CDR3 is CASTPGGTGWNTEAFF. The DNA of the CDR3 is TGTGCCAGCACCCCGGGTGGAACAGGGTGGAACACTGAAGCTTTCTTT.

The CDR3 sequence is CASSYSGQGTNYGYTF. CDR3 nucleotide sequence: TGTGCCAGCAGTTACTCCGGACAGGGTACCAACTATGGCTACACCTTC. This chain connects TRBV6-2 or TRBV6-3 to TRBJ1-2; 8 nucleotides align to TRBD1. Germline loops: CDR1 MNHEY, CDR2 SVGEGT. The CDR3 sequence is 16 residues long. V was clipped by 0 bases and J by 2 bases; unmatched bases: 5.

The chain combines TRBV9 with TRBJ1-2; 9 bases match TRBD1. There are 14 residues in the CDR3. V shed 0 bases, J shed 4 bases, and the junction held 1 base outside the gene matches. The V gene's germline CDR1 is SGDLS and CDR2 YYNGEE. The CDR3 reads CASSVGQGVYGYTF. The CDR3 DNA reads as TGTGCCAGCAGCGTAGGACAGGGGGTCTATGGCTACACCTTC. Looking up the rest from reference TRBV9 and TRBJ1-2 gives the full variable domain: DSGVTQTPKHLITATGQRVTLRCSPRSGDLSVYWYQQSLDQGLQFLIQYYNGEERAKGNILERFSAQQFPDLHSELNLSSLELGDSALYFCASSVGQGVYGYTFGSGTRLTVV.

This rearrangement joins TRBV15 to TRBJ2-1, with 14 nucleotides matching TRBD2. The CDR3 contains 18 residues. J gave up 2 bases and V 3 bases, and 6 bases lay outside the gene matches. The germline gives CDR1 LNHNV, CDR2 YYDKDF (reference sequence). The CDR3 bases are TGTGCCACCAGCAGGAGAAGGGGACTAGCGGGAGCCTACAATGAGCAGTTCTTC. It yields the protein CATSRRRGLAGAYNEQFF.